Following are 22 T cell receptor beta chains from one sample sequenced in a study of T-cell reconstitution after alpha-beta-depleted transplantation in children. Library preparation (for TCRbeta) was performed with unique molecular identifiers. One entry per CDR3 protein results from TCRdb running MiXCR on the PCR reads. The sample holds 90,000 to 100,000 distinct CDR3 sequences, about a quarter seen once. Sequences were derived from PBMCs, sampled before TCRalphabeta/CD19-depleted stem cell transplant. These receptor sequences come from a boy aged 2 to 10 with acute lymphoblastic leukemia, due to receive a stem cell transplant.

The rearrangement uses TRBV3-1 and TRBJ1-5, with TRBD1 as a possible D gene (6 bases). CDR1 LGHDT and CDR2 YNNKEL come from the germline V gene (reference sequence). Deletions cut 4 bases from V and 6 bases from J, with 16 bases between. This CDR3 region has 15 residues. The CDR3 is CASSLGALPGQPQHF. CDR3 sequence (DNA): TGTGCCAGCAGCCTGGGGGCACTACCGGGTCAGCCCCAGCATTTT. The entire variable domain, with the rest obtained from reference TRBV3-1 and TRBJ1-5, is as follows: DTAVSQTPKYLVTQMGNDKSIKCEQNLGHDTMYWYKQDSKKFLKIMFSYNNKELIINETVPNRFSPKSPDKAHLNLHINSLELGDSAVYFCASSLGALPGQPQHFGDGTRLSIL.

This clonotype has just a few counts. The rearrangement links TRBV5-1 to TRBJ2-1; D may match TRBD1 or TRBD2 (5 bases each). CDR1 SGHRS and CDR2 YFSETQ come from the germline V gene. The length of the CDR3 is 15 residues. Trimming stripped 4 bases from V and 6 bases from J, with 17 bases between. CDR3 sequence: CASSLADGAFNEQFF. Written as DNA, the CDR3 is TGCGCCAGCAGCCTGGCGGACGGGGCCTTCAATGAGCAGTTCTTC.

The CDR3 nucleotides are TGTGCCAGCAGCCTGGCCTCCGGGAACACTGAAGCTTTCTTT. Protein sequence: CASSLASGNTEAFF. The gene calls are TRBV3-1 and TRBJ1-1; no reliable D call. Trimming removed 4 bases from V and 1 base from J, with 10 bases in between. This CDR3 is built from 14 residues. Germline values: CDR1 LGHDT, CDR2 YNNKEL (reference sequence).

The table lists this clonotype with many counts. This chain links TRBV5-1 with TRBJ2-7, with 11 nucleotides matching TRBD2. Germline CDR1 SGHRS, CDR2 YFSETQ. The CDR3 sequence is 15 residues long. V lost 4 bases to trimming and J lost 2 bases; unmatched junction nucleotides: 5. This CDR3 reads CASSPGLAGTYEQYF. The CDR3 nucleotides read TGCGCCAGCAGCCCCGGACTAGCGGGCACCTACGAGCAGTACTTC.

This clonotype occurred once. The chain recombines TRBV6-1 with TRBJ2-3, with D possibly being TRBD2 (5 bases). The CDR3 has 15 amino acids. Germline loops: CDR1 MNHNS, CDR2 SASEGT. The V and J ends lost 6 bases and 0 bases respectively, with 13 bases between them. The CDR3 nucleotides read TGTGCCAGCAGAAGGCTAGCCGCTAGCACAGATACGCAGTATTTT. It encodes CASRRLAASTDTQYF.

In its sample, this clonotype was seen a few times. The chain couples TRBV24-1 to TRBJ2-3; D remains unclear. CDR1 is KGHDR, CDR2 SFDVKD, per germline. Trimming stripped 7 bases from V and 4 bases from J, with 14 bases between. The CDR3 spans 14 residues. For the CDR3, the DNA is TGTGCCACCAGGAGCATTATAGTAGCAGATACGCAGTATTTT. Translation: CATRSIIVADTQYF.

Ten or more counts support this clonotype. The rearrangement uses TRBV4-1 and TRBJ2-7; 9 bases match TRBD1. Germline V gene sequence: CDR1 MGHRA, CDR2 YSYEKL. This CDR3 is 15 amino acids long. V dropped 3 bases and J dropped 3; count of bases not matched to a gene: 6. CDR3 bases: TGCGCCAGCAGCCAGTCCGGGACAGGGTTCTACGAGCAGTACTTC. Residues: CASSQSGTGFYEQYF.

This chain connects TRBV4-3 to TRBJ2-5; TRBD1 agrees at 10 bases. The V and J ends lost 4 bases and 5 bases, in that order; junction bases with no gene match: 1. This CDR3 region has 13 residues. Looked up from germline, CDR1 is LGHNA and CDR2 is YSLEER. The CDR3 nucleotides are TGCGCCAGCAGCCGACAGGGGGCGGAGACCCAGTACTTC. This sequence encodes CASSRQGAETQYF.

Many counts were recorded for this clonotype. The chain links TRBV3-1 to TRBJ2-7; the match to TRBD2 covers 8 bases. The CDR3 length is 15 residues. Unmatched junction bases numbered 7, after V lost 5 bases and J lost 1 base. CDR1 and CDR2 from the germline V gene are LGHDT and YNNKEL (reference sequence). The CDR3 loop is CASSSTSGASYEQYF. For the CDR3, the DNA is TGTGCCAGCAGCTCCACTAGCGGAGCGTCCTACGAGCAGTACTTC.

There are a few counts of this clonotype. The J gene is TRBJ1-3, the V gene TRBV7-2; no firm D call. Between the trimmed V and J ends, which lost 5 bases and 2 bases, there was a span of 7 bases. The length of the CDR3 is 13 residues. Per germline, CDR1 SGHTA and CDR2 FQGNSA. CDR3 protein: CASSPGAGNTIYF. The CDR3 coding sequence is TGTGCCAGCAGCCCAGGAGCTGGAAACACCATATATTTT.

The chain is built from TRBV29-1 and TRBJ2-5; perhaps TRBD1 as D (5 bases). The V gene lost 4 bases and the J gene lost 5 bases, with 11 bases spanning the gap. CDR3 size: 12 residues. CDR1 is SQVTM, CDR2 ANQGSEA, per germline. CDR3 in amino acids: CSVVAGWETQYF. The DNA for the CDR3 is TGCAGCGTTGTGGCAGGGTGGGAGACCCAGTACTTC.

The chain recombines TRBV10-3 with TRBJ2-2; D is unclear. Trimming cost V 4 bases and J 0 bases, with 15 bases left between them. Germline V gene data show CDR1 as ENHRY and CDR2 as SYGVKD. The CDR3 consists of 17 residues. CDR3 protein: CAISGTFGPANTGELFF. CDR3 coding DNA: TGTGCCATCAGTGGCACATTCGGACCCGCGAACACCGGGGAGCTGTTTTTT.

This clonotype was recorded at least ten times. The CDR3: CASSQDVSSANEQYF. The CDR3 region has the DNA TGCGCCAGCAGCCAAGATGTGTCTAGCGCGAACGAGCAGTACTTC. This chain joins TRBV4-3 and TRBJ2-7; perhaps TRBD2 as D (6 bases). The CDR3 spans 15 residues. The V gene lost 0 bases and the J gene lost 5 bases, with 14 bases spanning the gap. CDR1 and CDR2 (germline): LGHNA, YSLEER.

The chain combines TRBV20-1 with TRBJ1-2; perhaps TRBD1 as D (5 bases). CDR1 is DFQATT, CDR2 SNEGSKA, per germline (reference sequence). Deletions cut 0 bases from V and 4 bases from J, with 9 bases between. CDR3 length: 13 residues. DNA for the CDR3: TGCAGTGCTAGAGACGACAGATCCTATGGCTACACCTTC. Protein: CSARDDRSYGYTF.

V is TRBV7-9 and J is TRBJ1-4, with D possibly matching TRBD1 (6 bases). The CDR3 length is 15 residues. Trimming removed 4 bases at V and 6 bases at J, with 15 bases between. Germline V gives CDR1 SEHNR, CDR2 FQNEAQ (reference sequence). The CDR3 DNA reads TGTGCCAGCAGCTCTCAGGGGCTAATAGATGAAAAACTGTTTTTT. Residues: CASSSQGLIDEKLFF.

The V gene is TRBV4-1, the J gene TRBJ2-3, with a weak D call TRBD2 (5 bases). The CDR3 length is 13 residues. Deletions cut 3 bases from V and 4 bases from J, with 8 bases between. Germline V gene lookup returns CDR1 MGHRA and CDR2 YSYEKL. The CDR3 loop reads CASSHPGADTQYF. In DNA, the CDR3 is TGCGCCAGCAGCCACCCCGGGGCAGATACGCAGTATTTT.

DNA of the CDR3: TGTGCCAGCAGTCCTACGTACAATGAGCAGTTCTTC. This sequence encodes CASSPTYNEQFF. The V gene is TRBV27, the J gene TRBJ2-1; D not resolved. The CDR3 is 12 amino acids. V lost 5 bases and J 4 bases, leaving 6 bases between the germline ends. Per germline, CDR1 MNHEY and CDR2 SMNVEV (reference sequence).

The J gene is TRBJ1-5, the V gene TRBV5-6; D might be TRBD1 (5 bases). The CDR3 sequence is 16 residues long. Trimming took off 4 bases at V and 4 bases at J, with 18 bases between the two ends. Germline V gene sequence: CDR1 SGHDT, CDR2 YYEEEE. The CDR3 DNA is TGTGCCAGCAGCGCAAGACGGGGGATCGATAATCAGCCCCAGCATTTT. This encodes CASSARRGIDNQPQHF.

As regards this clonotype: Given a much more abundant clone one base away, this may be a read error. This chain connects TRBV27 to TRBJ2-3; perhaps TRBD2 as D (5 bases). CDR1 and CDR2 from the germline V gene are MNHEY and SMNVEV (reference sequence). The CDR3 has 15 amino acids. The CDR3 reads CGSSLRGWDTDTQYF. The CDR3 DNA reads as TGTGGCAGCAGTTTACGGGGATGGGACACAGATACGCAGTATTTT.

This clonotype was observed a few times. The V call is TRBV20-1, the J call TRBJ2-2; 11 bases map to TRBD2. CDR1 and CDR2 from the germline V gene are DFQATT and SNEGSKA (reference sequence). V was pared by 2 bases and J by 4 bases, with 9 bases of the junction left unmatched. The CDR3 length is 17 residues. CDR3 coding DNA: TGCAGTGCTAGAAAACTAGCGGGAGTCGGTAGCACCGGGGAGCTGTTTTTT. This codes for CSARKLAGVGSTGELFF.

The CDR3 here is CASSSHTGTGVTEAFF. In DNA form, the CDR3 reads TGTGCCAGCAGCTCTCATACCGGGACAGGGGTTACTGAAGCTTTCTTT. The chain carries TRBV14 and TRBJ1-1, with 10 bases identical to TRBD1. Trimming cost V 5 bases and J 5 bases; bases outside gene matches: 11. Germline CDR1 reads SGHDN; CDR2 reads FVKESK. The CDR3 has 16 amino acids.

V usage is TRBV20-1 and J usage is TRBJ2-1; 7 nucleotides agree with TRBD2. Germline CDR1 and CDR2: DFQATT and SNEGSKA (reference sequence). The CDR3 spans 13 residues. The V segment lost 6 bases and the J segment 6 bases; nucleotides outside the gene matches: 8. The chain's CDR3 is CSAGLQKVNEQFF. The CDR3 DNA reads as TGCAGTGCGGGACTACAAAAGGTCAATGAGCAGTTCTTC.